Listed below are T cell receptor beta chains from one sample, sequenced in a study of cytotoxic CD8 clonotypes in ibrutinib-treated CLL. The assay was immunoSEQ multiplex PCR, and TCRdb's table has in-frame clones only and misses some. The table records a few hundred thousand clones, roughly 71% of them present only once. Sequenced material: PBMCs, taken after 36 months of ibrutinib treatment. The receptors derive from a human donor with chronic lymphocytic leukemia. CDR3s include the opening cysteine and the closing phenylalanine or tryptophan. A D gene is named only where the DNA matches it firmly. The listing skips clone size in some rows; elsewhere it reads once, few, many or a size class.

clone size: -
D gene: -
J gene: TRBJ1-3
V gene: TRBV5-1
CDR3 protein: CASSLARSNMVFSGNTIYF
CDR3 DNA: TGCGCCAGCAGCTTGGCGCGGTCCAATATGGTGTTTTCTGGAAACACCATATATTTT

clone size: -
D gene: -
J gene: TRBJ2-1
V gene: TRBV1
CDR3 protein: CTSSQEGGYNEQFF
CDR3 DNA: TGCACCAGCAGCCAAGAGGGGGGGTACAATGAGCAGTTCTTC

clone size: -
D gene: TRBD1
J gene: TRBJ2-7
V gene: TRBV27
CDR3 protein: CASSFTGASQYYEQYF
CDR3 DNA: TGTGCCAGCAGCTTTACAGGGGCAAGCCAGTACTACGAGCAGTACTTC

clone size: -
D gene: -
J gene: TRBJ2-2
V gene: TRBV10-2
CDR3 protein: CASSVLAPNTGELFF
CDR3 DNA: TGCGCCAGCAGTGTTCTGGCGCCGAACACCGGGGAGCTGTTTTTT

clone size: -
D gene: -
J gene: TRBJ2-3
V gene: TRBV19
CDR3 protein: CASSIGSSPTDTQYF
CDR3 DNA: TGTGCCAGTAGTATCGGGAGTAGTCCCACAGATACGCAGTATTTT

clone size: few
D gene: TRBD1
J gene: TRBJ2-3
V gene: TRBV29-1
CDR3 protein: CSGLGQVLTDTQYF
CDR3 DNA: TGCAGCGGCCTGGGACAGGTCCTCACAGATACGCAGTATTTT

clone size: once
D gene: TRBD1
J gene: TRBJ2-2
V gene: TRBV4-1
CDR3 protein: CASSLLGQGAGELFF
CDR3 DNA: TGCGCCAGCAGCCTACTCGGACAGGGCGCCGGGGAGCTGTTTTTT

clone size: -
D gene: -
J gene: TRBJ1-6
V gene: TRBV15
CDR3 protein: CATGGGYNSPLHF
CDR3 DNA: TGTGCCACAGGGGGGGGCTATAATTCACCCCTCCACTTT

clone size: -
D gene: -
J gene: TRBJ1-2
V gene: TRBV28
CDR3 protein: CASSLFGGLSYTF
CDR3 DNA: TGTGCCAGCAGTTTATTCGGGGGGCTCAGCTACACCTTC

clone size: -
D gene: -
J gene: TRBJ1-2
V gene: TRBV7-2
CDR3 protein: CASSFGARANYGYTF
CDR3 DNA: TGTGCCAGCAGCTTCGGAGCGAGGGCTAACTATGGCTACACCTTC